This T cell receptor (beta chain) comes out of a study of T cells expressing NK-cell markers. TCRdb re-called the 5' RACE reads; every CDR3 protein appears as one record, without DNA. Found here are some 110,000 distinct CDR3 sequences; the top ten clones hold less than 20%. The CDR3 consists of 15 residues. The germline V gene encodes CDR1 LNHDA and CDR2 SQIVND (reference sequence). The sample comprised blood T cells: a sorted CD56 or NKG2C T cell subset, CD4+ or CD8+ T cells, or bulk PBMC T cells (not recorded which). This TCR came from a woman aged 18-69 years in good health. The chain combines TRBV19 with TRBJ2-1; checking the TCRdb D call of TRBD2 is not possible without DNA. CDR3: CASKGLAGSYNEQFF.